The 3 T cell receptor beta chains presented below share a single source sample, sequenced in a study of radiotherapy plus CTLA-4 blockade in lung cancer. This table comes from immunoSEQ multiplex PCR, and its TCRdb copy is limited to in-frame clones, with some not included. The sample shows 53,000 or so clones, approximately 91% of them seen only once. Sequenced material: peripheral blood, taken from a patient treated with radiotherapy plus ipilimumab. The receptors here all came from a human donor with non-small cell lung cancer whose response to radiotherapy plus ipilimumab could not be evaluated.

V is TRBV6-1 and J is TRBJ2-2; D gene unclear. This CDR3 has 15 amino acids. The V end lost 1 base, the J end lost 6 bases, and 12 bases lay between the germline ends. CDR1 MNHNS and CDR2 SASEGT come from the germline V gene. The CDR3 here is CASSEELMSAGELFF. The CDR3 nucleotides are TGTGCCAGCAGTGAAGAGCTGATGAGTGCCGGGGAGCTGTTTTTT.

Written as DNA, the CDR3 is TGTGCCAGCAGCCCGACAGGCTACAATGAGCAGTTCTTC. Its translation is CASSPTGYNEQFF. This rearrangement joins TRBV7-2 to TRBJ2-1, with TRBD1 as a possible D gene (6 bases). From germline, CDR1 is SGHTA and CDR2 FQGNSA. V was cut by 5 bases and J by 3 bases, with 8 bases left in between. CDR3 size: 13 residues.

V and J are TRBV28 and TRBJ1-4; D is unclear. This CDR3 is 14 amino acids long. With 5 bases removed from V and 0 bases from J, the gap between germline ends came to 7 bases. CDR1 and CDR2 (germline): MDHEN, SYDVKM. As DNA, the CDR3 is TGTGCCAGCAGTGTCATTGCAACTAATGAAAAACTGTTTTTT. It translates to CASSVIATNEKLFF.